Reported below is one T cell receptor (beta chain). Original handling: The authors estimated nucleated cell counts from reference gene primer amplification. Sequencing used immunoSEQ multiplex PCR; TCRdb keeps in-frame clones, though not all of them. The DNA gave D and trimming, while V, J and clone size come from that table. The sample contains around 260,000 clones, 80% to 90% of which appear only once. Germline trimming cut 0 bases from V and 4 bases from J; bases unmatched to any gene: 11. Germline CDR1 and CDR2: LGHNA and YNFKEQ. This CDR3 spans 17 amino acids. The sample comes from a study of blood T cell repertoires in COVID-19. Study in general: Acute and convalescent COVID-19 samples came from the United States, Italy and Spain. PBMCs, B-cell-depleted T cells, or T cells were the source of the cDNA or gDNA that made up the material.

Patients of the Seattle cohort, enrolled during active infection, were followed longitudinally. The sequenced sample was peripheral blood. The sequence was obtained from a woman in her 70s with COVID-19, enrolled during active disease. The rearrangement joins TRBV4-2 to TRBJ2-5; 7 nucleotides match TRBD1. The CDR3 DNA follows: TGTGCCAGCAGCCAAGATCGCCAGGGGGATGAAGGAGAGACCCAGTACTTC. It translates to CASSQDRQGDEGETQYF.